One T cell receptor beta chain is described in this entry. Its target is not known. The sample holds other DNA sequences that translate to the same CDR3. This entry comes from a study of cytomegalovirus exposure and HLA in healthy donors. The study, taken as a whole, reports: The sole available immune exposure information was CMV serostatus.

V shed 4 bases and J 3 bases; nucleotides not matched to a gene: 3. CDR1 is LNHDA and CDR2 is SQIVND in the germline V gene (reference sequence). The CDR3 runs 14 residues. These donors, healthy bone marrow donors, were studied. The PCR contained 60 Vbeta and 13 Jbeta primers. Some clones are missing from TCRdb's copy, which holds only in-frame ones; the method was immunoSEQ multiplex PCR. The table has 100,000 to 150,000 clones, roughly 75% seen once. Sequenced: PBMCs. The chain combines TRBV19 with TRBJ2-7, with 10 bases matching TRBD1. The TCR comes from a female donor in good health and CMV-seronegative. The CDR3 nucleotides are TGTGCCAGTAGTACGGGACAGGGGTACTACGAGCAGTACTTC. Amino acid sequence: CASSTGQGYYEQYF.